The source of this T cell receptor beta chain is a study of cytomegalovirus exposure and HLA in healthy donors. It was with 60 Vbeta and 13 Jbeta primers that the PCR ran. Libraries were prepared by immunoSEQ multiplex PCR; TCRdb keeps only in-frame clonotypes and omits some of them. With 70,000 or so clones in the sample, the ten largest clones hold 0.8% to 1%. The CDR3 is made up of 17 amino acids. Losses at the gene ends were 0 bases for V and 1 base for J; bases not matched to a gene: 7. From germline, CDR1 is MGHRA and CDR2 YSYEKL. The TCR originated in a boy between 10 and 17 years old in good health and CMV-seronegative. The chain has TRBV4-1 and TRBJ2-5, with TRBD2 matching over 8 bases. Material: PBMCs. This CDR3 is CASSQDLPAGGQETQYF. The CDR3 nucleotides are TGCGCCAGCAGCCAAGATCTCCCGGCGGGAGGCCAAGAGACCCAGTACTTC.